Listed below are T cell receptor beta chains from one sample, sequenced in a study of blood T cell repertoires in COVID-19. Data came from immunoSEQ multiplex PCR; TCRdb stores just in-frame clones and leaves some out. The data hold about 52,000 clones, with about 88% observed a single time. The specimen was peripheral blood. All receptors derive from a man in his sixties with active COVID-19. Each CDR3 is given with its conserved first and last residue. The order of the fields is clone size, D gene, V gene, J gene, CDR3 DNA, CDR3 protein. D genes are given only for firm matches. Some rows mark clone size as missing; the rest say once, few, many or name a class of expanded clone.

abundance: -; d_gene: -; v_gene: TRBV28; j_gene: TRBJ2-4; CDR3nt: TGTGCCAGCACAGGGGACGCCAAAAACATTCAGTACTTC; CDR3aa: CASTGDAKNIQYF
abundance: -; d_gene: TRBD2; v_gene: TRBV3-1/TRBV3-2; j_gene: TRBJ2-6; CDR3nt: TGTGCCAGCAGCCGGACTAGTAACTCTGGGGCCAACGTCCTGACTTTC; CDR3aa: CASSRTSNSGANVLTF
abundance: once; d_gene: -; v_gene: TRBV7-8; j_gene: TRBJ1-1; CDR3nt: TGTGCCAGCAGATCATCCCAGTGGGGGGGGACATTGAACACTGAAGCTTTCTTT; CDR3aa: CASRSSQWGGTLNTEAFF
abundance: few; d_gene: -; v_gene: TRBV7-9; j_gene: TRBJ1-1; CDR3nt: TGTGCCAGCGTCTCGGCGCGACAGGAGATGAACACTGAAGCTTTCTTT; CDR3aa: CASVSARQEMNTEAFF
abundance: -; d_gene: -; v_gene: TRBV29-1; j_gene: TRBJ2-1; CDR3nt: TGCAGCGTTGGAGGAAAAGCGGGCAACATCGACAATGAGCAGTTCTTC; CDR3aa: CSVGGKAGNIDNEQFF
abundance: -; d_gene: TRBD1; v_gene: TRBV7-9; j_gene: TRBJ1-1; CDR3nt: TGTGCCAGCAGCTTAGCAGGGGGCCTCACTGAAGCTTTCTTT; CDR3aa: CASSLAGGLTEAFF
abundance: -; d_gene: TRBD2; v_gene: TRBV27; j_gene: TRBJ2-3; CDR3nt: TGTGCCAGCAGTCCCATCGCCGGGACTAGCGGGAGTCGAACGCAGTATTTT; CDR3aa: CASSPIAGTSGSRTQYF
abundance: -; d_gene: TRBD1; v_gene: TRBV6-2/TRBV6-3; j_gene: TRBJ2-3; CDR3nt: TGTGCCAGCAGTTACTTCGGGACAGTCACAGATACGCAGTATTTT; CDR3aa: CASSYFGTVTDTQYF
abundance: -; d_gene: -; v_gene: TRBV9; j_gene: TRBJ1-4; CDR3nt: TGTGCCAGCAGCTCTGGGAGGGGGGGAGAAAAACTGTTTTTT; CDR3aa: CASSSGRGGEKLFF
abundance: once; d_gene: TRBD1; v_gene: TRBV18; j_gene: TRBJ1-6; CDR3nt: TGTGCCAGCTCACTAACGACAGGGGTTCATTCACCCCTCCACTTT; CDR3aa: CASSLTTGVHSPLHF
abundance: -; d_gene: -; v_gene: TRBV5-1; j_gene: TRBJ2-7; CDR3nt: TGCGCCAGCAGCTTGGAGTACAGGAAGAACGAGCAGTACTTC; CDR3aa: CASSLEYRKNEQYF
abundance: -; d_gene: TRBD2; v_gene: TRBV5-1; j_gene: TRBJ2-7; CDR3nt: TGCGCCAGCAGCCCGGCGGGACCTAGCGGGATCTACGAGCAGTACTTC; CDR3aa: CASSPAGPSGIYEQYF
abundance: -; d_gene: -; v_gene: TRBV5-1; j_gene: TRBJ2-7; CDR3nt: TGCGCCAGCAGCGTGACAGCCGAATGGAGCGAGCAGTACTTC; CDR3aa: CASSVTAEWSEQYF
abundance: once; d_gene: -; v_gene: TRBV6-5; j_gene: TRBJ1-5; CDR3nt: TGTGCCAGCAGTTACGAGATTACTAATCGGCCCCAGCATTTT; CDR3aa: CASSYEITNRPQHF
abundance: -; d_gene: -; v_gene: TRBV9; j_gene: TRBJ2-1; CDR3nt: TGTGCCAGCAGCGTATTAGGAGGGCCGAATGAGCAGTTCTTC; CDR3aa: CASSVLGGPNEQFF
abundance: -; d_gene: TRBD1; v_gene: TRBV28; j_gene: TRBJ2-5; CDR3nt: TGTGCCAGCAGTCGGGACAGACGGGAGACCCAGTACTTC; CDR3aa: CASSRDRRETQYF
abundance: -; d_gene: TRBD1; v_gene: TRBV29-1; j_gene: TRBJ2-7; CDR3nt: TGCAGCGCCGGGGACAGCTACGAGCAGTACTTC; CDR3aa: CSAGDSYEQYF
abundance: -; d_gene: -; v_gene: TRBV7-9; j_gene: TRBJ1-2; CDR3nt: TGTGCCAGCAGCACACGACCTGGCGGGCTTGGCTACACCTTC; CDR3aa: CASSTRPGGLGYTF
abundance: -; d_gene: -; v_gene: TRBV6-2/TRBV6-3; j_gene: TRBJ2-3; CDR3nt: TGTGCCAGCAGTTACGCCAGAAATACGCAGTATTTT; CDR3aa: CASSYARNTQYF
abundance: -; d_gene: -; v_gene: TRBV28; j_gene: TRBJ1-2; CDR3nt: TGTGCCAGCTCCACTGGGGGGGGCTATGGCTACACCTTC; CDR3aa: CASSTGGGYGYTF
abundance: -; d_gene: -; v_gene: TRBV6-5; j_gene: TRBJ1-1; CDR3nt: TGTGCCAGCAGTTACTCGGGGCCTCTTAACACTGAAGCTTTCTTT; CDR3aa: CASSYSGPLNTEAFF
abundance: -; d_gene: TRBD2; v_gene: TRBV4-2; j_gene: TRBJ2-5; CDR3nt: TGTGCCAGCAGCCAAGACGCTAGCGGGAGATCTGGAGAGACCCAGTACTTC; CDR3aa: CASSQDASGRSGETQYF
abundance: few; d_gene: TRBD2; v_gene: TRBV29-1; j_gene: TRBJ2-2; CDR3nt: TGCAGCGTGGCTAGCGGGGTCACCGGGGAGCTGTTTTTT; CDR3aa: CSVASGVTGELFF
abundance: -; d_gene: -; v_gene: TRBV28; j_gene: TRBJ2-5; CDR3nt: TGTGCCAGCAGTTCCCGACAGGCCAGCCAAGAGACCCAGTACTTC; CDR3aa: CASSSRQASQETQYF
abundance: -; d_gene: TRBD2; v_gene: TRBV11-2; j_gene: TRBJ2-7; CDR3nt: TGTGCCAGCAGCCCTGGGCCTAGCGGGAGGCCCGGGGAGCAGTACTTC; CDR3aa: CASSPGPSGRPGEQYF
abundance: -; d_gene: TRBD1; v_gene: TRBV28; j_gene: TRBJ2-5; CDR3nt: TGTGCCAGCGGAAATCGTGGACAGGGGCAAGAGACCCAGTACTTC; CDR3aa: CASGNRGQGQETQYF
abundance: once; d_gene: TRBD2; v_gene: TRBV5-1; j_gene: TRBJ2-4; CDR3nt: TGCGCCAGCAGCCCCGGGACTAGCGGGAGTGACATTCAGTACTTC; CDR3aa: CASSPGTSGSDIQYF
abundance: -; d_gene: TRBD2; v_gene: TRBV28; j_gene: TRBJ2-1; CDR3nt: TGTGCCAGCAGCTCTGAGCGGGAGGGAGGTAATGAGCAGTTCTTC; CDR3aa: CASSSEREGGNEQFF
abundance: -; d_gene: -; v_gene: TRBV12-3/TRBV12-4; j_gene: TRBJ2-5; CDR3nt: TGTGCCAGCAGCCCCGGAGGAGAGACCCAGTACTTC; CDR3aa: CASSPGGETQYF
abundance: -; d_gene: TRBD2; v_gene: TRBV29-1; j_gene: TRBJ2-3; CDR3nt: TGCAGCGTTCAAGGACTAGCGGGAGGAGATACGCAGTATTTT; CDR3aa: CSVQGLAGGDTQYF
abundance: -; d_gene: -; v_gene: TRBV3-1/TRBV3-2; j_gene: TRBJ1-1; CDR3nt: TGTGCCAGCAGCCAAGATGGGCGTATGAAAGCTTTCTTT; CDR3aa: CASSQDGRMKAFF
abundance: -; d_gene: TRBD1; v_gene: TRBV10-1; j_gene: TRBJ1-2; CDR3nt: TGCGCCAGCAGTGAGGTCTCATGGGACAGGGATTATGGCTACACCTTC; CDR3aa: CASSEVSWDRDYGYTF
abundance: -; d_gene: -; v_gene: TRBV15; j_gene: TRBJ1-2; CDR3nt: TGTGCCACCAGCAGAGCGGTGAGTGGCTACACCTTC; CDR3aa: CATSRAVSGYTF
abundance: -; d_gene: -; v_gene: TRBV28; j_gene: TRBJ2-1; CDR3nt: TGTGCCAGCATCGGCTTTGGCGGTAGGAGGAATGAGCAGTTCTTC; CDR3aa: CASIGFGGRRNEQFF
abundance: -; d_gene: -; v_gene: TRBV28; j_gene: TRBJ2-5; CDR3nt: TGTGCCAGCAGTCCCCTAAAACAAGAGACCCAGTACTTC; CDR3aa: CASSPLKQETQYF
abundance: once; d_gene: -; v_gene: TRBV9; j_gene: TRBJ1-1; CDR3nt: TGTGCCAGCAGCGTTTCTGCAGAGAACACTGAAGCTTTCTTT; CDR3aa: CASSVSAENTEAFF
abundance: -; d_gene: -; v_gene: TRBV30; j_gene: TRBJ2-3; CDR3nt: TGTGCCTGGAGGCGACCCGGGACAAGCTCCACAGATACGCAGTATTTT; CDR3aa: CAWRRPGTSSTDTQYF
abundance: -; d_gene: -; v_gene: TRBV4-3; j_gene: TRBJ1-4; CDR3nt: TGCGCCAGCAGCCAACACACAGGGGAAAAACTGTTTTTT; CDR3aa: CASSQHTGEKLFF
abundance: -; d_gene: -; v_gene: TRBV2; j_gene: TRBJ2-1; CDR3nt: TGTGCCAGCAGTGGGGCAGGGTACAATGAGCAGTTCTTC; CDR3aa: CASSGAGYNEQFF
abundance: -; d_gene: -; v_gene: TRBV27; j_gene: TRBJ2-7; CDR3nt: TGTGCCAGCAGTTTAATCCCGACTACTAGCACCTACGAGCAGTACTTC; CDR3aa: CASSLIPTTSTYEQYF
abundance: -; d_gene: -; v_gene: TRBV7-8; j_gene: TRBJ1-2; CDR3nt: TGTGCCAGCAGCTTAGTAAACTCTAACTATGGCTACACCTTC; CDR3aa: CASSLVNSNYGYTF
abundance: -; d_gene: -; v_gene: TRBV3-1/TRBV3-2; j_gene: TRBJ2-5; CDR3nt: TGTGCCAGCAGCGCTTGGTCGGGAACCCAAGAGACCCAGTACTTC; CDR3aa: CASSAWSGTQETQYF
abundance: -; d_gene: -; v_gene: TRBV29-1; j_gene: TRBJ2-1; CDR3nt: TGCAGCGTTGAGTCGTGGCGGGGCTCCTACAATGAGCAGTTCTTC; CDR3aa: CSVESWRGSYNEQFF
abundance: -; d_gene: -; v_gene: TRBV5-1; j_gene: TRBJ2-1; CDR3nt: TGCGCCAGCAGCCGTTACAGGGAAGAGCAGTTCTTC; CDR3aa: CASSRYREEQFF
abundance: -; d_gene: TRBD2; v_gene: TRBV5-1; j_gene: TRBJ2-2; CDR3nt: TGCGCCAGCAGCTTGGTTTCGACTAGCTCCGGGGAGCTGTTTTTT; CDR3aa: CASSLVSTSSGELFF